Presented here are 12 T cell receptor beta chains from one specimen sequenced in a study of blood T cell repertoires in COVID-19. The protocol was immunoSEQ multiplex PCR, while the TCRdb copy is restricted to in-frame clones and leaves out a portion. The data show over 200,000 clones, with 80% to 90% seen just once and roughly a sixth held by the top ten. Sample: PBMCs or T cells enriched from blood (not recorded which). These receptors all stem from a man younger than 30 who had recovered from COVID-19.

The chain couples TRBV2 to TRBJ2-1; D not certain. CDR3 length: 13 residues. Germline V CDR1 and CDR2: SNHLY, FYNNEI. Trimming removed 5 bases from V and 7 bases from J, with 12 bases in between. CDR3 DNA: TGTGCCAGCAGTTCGAACAGCTTGAATGAGCAGTTCTTC. Its translation: CASSSNSLNEQFF.

The gene calls are TRBV7-9 and TRBJ2-7; D unresolved. The germline V and J ends were trimmed by 1 base and 3 bases, with 7 bases remaining between them. The germline V gene encodes CDR1 SEHNR and CDR2 FQNEAQ (reference sequence). This CDR3 region has 13 residues. The CDR3 DNA sequence: TGTGCCAGCAGCTTAGGGCAGGACTACGAGCAGTACTTC. It is translated as CASSLGQDYEQYF.

The J gene is TRBJ1-4, the V gene TRBV3-1 (or the pseudogene TRBV3-2); TRBD1 aligns across 7 bases. The CDR3 consists of 14 residues. Germline V gene data show CDR1 as LGHDT and CDR2 as YNNKEL (reference sequence). Trimming cost V 2 bases and J 6 bases; bases outside gene matches: 3. The CDR3 is CASSQLGGYEKLFF. The CDR3 nucleotides read TGTGCCAGCAGCCAACTAGGGGGCTATGAAAAACTGTTTTTT.

Regarding this clone: This specimen includes other DNA sequences encoding the same CDR3. This chain connects TRBV18 to TRBJ1-1; D is possibly TRBD1 (6 bases). CDR1 KGHSH and CDR2 LQKENI come from the germline V gene. The V and J ends lost 6 bases and 0 bases respectively, with 11 bases between them. The CDR3 length is 14 residues. Here the CDR3 reads CASSPGTLNTEAFF. DNA for the CDR3: TGTGCCAGCTCCCCCGGGACATTGAACACTGAAGCTTTCTTT.

This chain joins TRBV5-1 and TRBJ1-2; tentative D call: TRBD1 (5 bases). Germline-derived CDR1 and CDR2 are SGHRS and YFSETQ. The CDR3 has 14 amino acids. Trimming shortened V by 4 bases and J by 7 bases, and 17 bases separated the two germline ends. The CDR3 reads CASSPGEPGGGYTF. The CDR3 DNA sequence: TGCGCCAGCAGCCCGGGTGAACCGGGGGGTGGCTACACCTTC. Looking up the rest from reference TRBV5-1 and TRBJ1-2 gives the full variable domain: KAGVTQTPRYLIKTRGQQVTLSCSPISGHRSVSWYQQTPGQGLQFLFEYFSETQRNKGNFPGRFSGRQFSNSRSEMNVSTLELGDSALYLCASSPGEPGGGYTFGSGTRLTVV.

This chain joins TRBV7-9 and TRBJ2-3; D gene uncertain. CDR1 SEHNR and CDR2 FQNEAQ come from the germline V gene (reference sequence). Trimming left V 2 bases short and J 4 bases short, with 16 bases between. This CDR3 region has 16 residues. CDR3 region: CASSLNPQLSADTQYF. The CDR3, as DNA: TGTGCCAGCAGCTTAAATCCCCAGCTCAGCGCAGATACGCAGTATTTT.

The chain recombines TRBV18 with TRBJ1-1; D uncertain. V lost 2 bases, J lost 2 bases, and 24 bases lay in between. The CDR3 is 19 amino acids. Germline V gives CDR1 KGHSH, CDR2 LQKENI. This chain's CDR3 is CASSPGRYAPGYGNTEAFF. CDR3 coding DNA: TGTGCCAGCTCACCAGGGAGGTATGCACCGGGATACGGAAACACTGAAGCTTTCTTT.

The chain employs TRBV7-2 and TRBJ1-6; the D gene is possibly TRBD1 (6 bases). The CDR3 sequence is 16 residues long. V lost 1 base, J lost 5 bases, and 12 bases lay in between. Per the germline V gene, CDR1 is SGHTA and CDR2 is FQGNSA. As DNA, the CDR3 is TGTGCCAGCAGCTTAGTTTCCAGGGGCAATAATTCACCCCTCCACTTT. Translated: CASSLVSRGNNSPLHF.

The chain recombines TRBV9 with TRBJ2-1, with 9 positions matching TRBD1. Per the germline V gene, CDR1 is SGDLS and CDR2 is YYNGEE. The V gene end was trimmed by 5 bases and the J gene end by 1 base; junction bases not matched to a gene: 4. The CDR3 has 15 amino acids. The DNA of the CDR3 is TGTGCCAGCAGTCTGGACAGGGGATCCTACAATGAGCAGTTCTTC. Translated, it gives CASSLDRGSYNEQFF.

The V gene is TRBV15, the J gene TRBJ2-1; D perhaps matches TRBD2 (6 bases). Trimming removed 1 base at V and 9 bases at J, with 22 bases between. The CDR3 spans 17 residues. Germline CDR1 is LNHNV and CDR2 is YYDKDF (reference sequence). The CDR3 spells CATSRGQALGLQAEQFF. CDR3 sequence (DNA): TGTGCCACCAGCAGAGGTCAGGCCCTAGGACTACAGGCTGAGCAGTTCTTC.

The genes are TRBV7-6 and TRBJ2-5; D is uncertain. This CDR3 has 14 amino acids. V lost 1 base and J 1 base, leaving 7 bases between the germline ends. Germline CDR1 is SGHVS and CDR2 is FNYEAQ. Written as DNA, the CDR3 is TGTGCCAGCAGCTTAGATCCAGGCCAAGAGACCCAGTACTTC. Its protein product is CASSLDPGQETQYF.

The V gene is TRBV5-1, the J gene TRBJ2-7; TRBD2 agrees at 14 bases. The trim removed 0 bases at V and 2 bases at J, leaving 1 base unmatched. CDR3 size: 16 residues. Germline CDR1 reads SGHRS; CDR2 reads YFSETQ. The CDR3: CASSLGLAGGTYEQYF. The CDR3 DNA follows: TGCGCCAGCAGCTTGGGACTAGCGGGAGGGACCTACGAGCAGTACTTC.